This T cell receptor beta chain was recovered during a study of Tregs in tolerant kidney transplant recipients. Study observations and caveats: Activated donor B cell expansion appeared to reveal the most relevant donor-specific TCRbeta repertoire.

Unstimulated Tregs (CD4+CD25+CD127-) and CD4+CD25- non-Tregs were sorted from PBMCs. Note on this clone: Antigen specificity is unknown.

This CDR3 spans 15 amino acids. Between the trimmed V and J ends, which lost 2 bases and 6 bases, there was a span of 14 bases. Germline assignment: CDR1 KGHSH and CDR2 LQKENI. Using immunoSEQ multiplex PCR, the repertoire was profiled, and TCRdb retains in-frame clones only, with some absent. The sample has under 100,000 clones, more than 80% seen once. The source material was CD8+ T cells from blood. The TCR was taken from a human donor in good health. The genes are TRBV18 and TRBJ2-1, with D perhaps matching TRBD1 (6 bases). CDR3 sequence: CASSPSPGEPNEQFF. CDR3 coding DNA: TGTGCCAGCTCACCATCTCCAGGGGAACCCAATGAGCAGTTCTTC.